These 18 T cell receptor beta chains originate from one sample sequenced in a study of CD8 T cells in Susac syndrome. Random-hexamer reverse transcription was applied to roughly 0.45 to 1 ug RNA. TCRdb redid the calling of the immunoSEQ multiplex PCR reads with MiXCR, one entry per CDR3 protein. The sample lists about 240,000 distinct CDR3 sequences; 95% to 97% were seen once. Source material: CD4+ T cells from PBMCs. These receptor sequences come from a human donor with Susac syndrome.

This clonotype came up once. The V gene is TRBV7-9, the J gene TRBJ1-2, with 10 bases aligning to TRBD1. Germline V CDR1 and CDR2: SEHNR, FQNEAQ (reference sequence). The CDR3 sequence is 16 residues long. With V trimmed by 0 bases and J by 6 bases, 7 bases remained unmatched. Here the CDR3 reads CASSLAFGTGDDGYTF. The CDR3 bases are TGTGCCAGCAGCTTAGCGTTCGGGACAGGGGATGATGGCTACACCTTC.

This sequence joins TRBV6-6 and TRBJ2-7; perhaps TRBD2 as D (6 bases). This CDR3 is built from 14 residues. The germline V gene has CDR1 MNHNY and CDR2 SVGAGI (reference sequence). Trimming stripped 3 bases from V and 5 bases from J, with 14 bases between. The CDR3 DNA reads TGTGCCAGCAGTTATGGAGGGAGTAACGACGAGCAGTACTTC. It codes for CASSYGGSNDEQYF.

The rearrangement joins TRBV30 to TRBJ2-7; 9 bases are shared with TRBD1. The CDR3 totals 14 residues. The V gene end was trimmed by 2 bases and the J gene end by 4 bases; junction bases not matched to a gene: 6. Germline loops: CDR1 GTSNPN, CDR2 SVGIG (reference sequence). The CDR3 sequence is CAWSPGTGKYEQYF. CDR3 DNA sequence: TGTGCCTGGAGTCCTGGGACAGGGAAGTACGAGCAGTACTTC.

The rearrangement uses TRBV19 and TRBJ1-5; TRBD1 agrees at 7 bases. Trimming took 7 bases from V and 3 from J; bases not matched to a gene: 6. The CDR3 totals 14 residues. Germline V gene sequence: CDR1 LNHDA, CDR2 SQIVND (reference sequence). The CDR3 here is CASIGGQLNQPQHF. In DNA form, the CDR3 reads TGTGCCAGTATTGGGGGACAGCTCAATCAGCCCCAGCATTTT.

The chain joins TRBV9 to TRBJ2-3; a weak D match, TRBD1 (5 bases). The CDR3 contains 16 residues. Germline assignment: CDR1 SGDLS and CDR2 YYNGEE. Deletions cut 6 bases from V and 2 bases from J, with 19 bases between. The DNA for the CDR3 is TGTGCCAGCACCATAGGGGATGGCAGGCTCACAGATACGCAGTATTTT. This codes for CASTIGDGRLTDTQYF.

The rearrangement uses TRBV29-1 and TRBJ2-5; weak D call: TRBD2 (6 bases). This CDR3 contains 13 residues. CDR1 and CDR2 (germline): SQVTM, ANQGSEA. The V and J ends lost 8 bases and 1 base respectively, with 14 bases between them. The CDR3 bases are TGCAGCTGGGCGCCTAGCGCCCAAGAGACCCAGTACTTC. Translated, it gives CSWAPSAQETQYF.

The rearrangement uses TRBV3-1 and TRBJ2-5, with D unclear. Germline values: CDR1 LGHDT, CDR2 YNNKEL (reference sequence). V lost 0 bases to trimming and J lost 5 bases, with 10 bases between them. CDR3 length equals 14 residues. The CDR3 is CASSQEVQLETQYF. CDR3 DNA: TGTGCCAGCAGCCAAGAGGTACAGTTGGAGACCCAGTACTTC.

The chain is built from TRBV5-1 and TRBJ1-3; D gene ambiguous. The germline V gene encodes CDR1 SGHRS and CDR2 YFSETQ. V lost 3 bases and J 1 base, leaving 14 bases between the germline ends. The CDR3 runs 16 residues. This chain's CDR3 is CASSSTFTGSGNTIYF. The CDR3, as DNA: TGCGCCAGCAGCTCCACATTCACCGGGTCTGGAAACACCATATATTTT.

The V call is TRBV29-1, the J call TRBJ1-1, with D possibly TRBD1 on 5 matching bases. Trimming shortened V by 0 bases and J by 6 bases, and 20 bases separated the two germline ends. CDR3 length: 16 residues. Per the germline V gene, CDR1 is SQVTM and CDR2 is ANQGSEA. CDR3 in DNA: TGCAGCGTTGAAGACACAGTGGGGCGTACCTCCTCTGAAGCTTTCTTT. Protein product: CSVEDTVGRTSSEAFF.

This chain links TRBV24-1 with TRBJ2-3; D not certain. This CDR3 contains 11 residues. Germline V gives CDR1 KGHDR, CDR2 SFDVKD. V was cut by 7 bases and J by 6 bases, with 7 bases left in between. The CDR3 DNA reads TGTGCCACCAGCCAAGGGGATACGCAGTATTTT. It encodes CATSQGDTQYF.

A single count supports this clonotype. This sequence joins TRBV20-1 and TRBJ1-5; tentative D call: TRBD1 (5 bases). CDR1 is DFQATT, CDR2 SNEGSKA, per germline (reference sequence). Trimming removed 5 bases at V and 2 bases at J, with 13 bases between. This CDR3 has 14 residues. This CDR3 is CSASDPRGNQPQHF. Written as DNA, the CDR3 is TGCAGTGCTTCTGATCCCAGGGGCAATCAGCCCCAGCATTTT.

The chain has TRBV15 and TRBJ2-5, with D tentatively TRBD2 (5 bases). V shed 9 bases and J shed 4 bases, with 12 bases lying between them. The CDR3 consists of 12 residues. CDR1 is LNHNV, CDR2 YYDKDF, per germline (reference sequence). CDR3 nucleotide sequence: TGTGCCACTAGCCGGGGAAGAGAGACCCAGTACTTC. Translated: CATSRGRETQYF.

The chain links TRBV5-4 to TRBJ1-1; TRBD1 is a possible D gene (5 bases). There are 15 residues in the CDR3. The germline V gene has CDR1 SGHNT and CDR2 YYREEE (reference sequence). V was cut by 0 bases and J by 8 bases, with 17 bases left in between. The DNA of the CDR3 is TGTGCCAGCAGCTTGGCCATTGGGACGCCGGCCGAAGCTTTCTTT. This encodes CASSLAIGTPAEAFF. Based on the CDR3 plus reference TRBV5-4 and TRBJ1-1, the full variable domain is ETGVTQSPTHLIKTRGQQVTLRCSSQSGHNTVSWYQQALGQGPQFIFQYYREEENGRGNFPPRFSGLQFPNYSSELNVNALELDDSALYLCASSLAIGTPAEAFFGQGTRLTVV.

This clonotype was seen a handful of times. The rearrangement uses TRBV28 and TRBJ2-6; D not certain. The CDR3 consists of 14 residues. Germline CDR1 reads MDHEN; CDR2 reads SYDVKM. The V gene lost 6 bases and the J gene lost 0 bases, with 6 bases spanning the gap. The chain's CDR3 is CASRESSGANVLTF. In DNA, the CDR3 is TGTGCCAGCAGGGAGAGCTCTGGGGCCAACGTCCTGACTTTC.

This rearrangement joins TRBV3-1 to TRBJ2-1; a possible D gene is TRBD2 (5 bases). The CDR3 is made up of 12 amino acids. Germline V gene sequence: CDR1 LGHDT, CDR2 YNNKEL (reference sequence). Trimming cost V 4 bases and J 9 bases, with 10 bases left between them. The CDR3 reads CASSRGSGEQFF. In nucleotides, the CDR3 is TGTGCCAGCAGCCGCGGGTCGGGTGAGCAGTTCTTC.

This chain links TRBV28 with TRBJ1-1, with D uncertain. V was trimmed by 5 bases and J by 1 base, leaving 11 bases between them. Looked up from germline, CDR1 is MDHEN and CDR2 is SYDVKM. The CDR3 runs to 14 residues. The CDR3 DNA reads TGTGCCAGCAGTAAGGGAGGAACGAACACTGAAGCTTTCTTT. Its translation is CASSKGGTNTEAFF.

The chain has TRBV20-1 and TRBJ2-3; D is undetermined. V was pared by 6 bases and J by 4 bases, with 14 bases between. CDR1 is DFQATT and CDR2 is SNEGSKA in the germline V gene (reference sequence). CDR3 length: 13 amino acids. This CDR3 is CSALWTVSDTQYF. The DNA for the CDR3 is TGCAGTGCCCTCTGGACGGTTTCAGATACGCAGTATTTT.

The J gene is TRBJ2-5, the V gene TRBV12-3 or TRBV12-4; D possibly corresponds to TRBD2 (5 bases). V gave up 1 base and J gave up 4 bases, with 10 bases separating them. The CDR3 runs 14 residues. CDR3 sequence (DNA): TGTGCCAGCAGTTTAGGACCGACTACAGAGACCCAGTACTTC. It codes for CASSLGPTTETQYF.